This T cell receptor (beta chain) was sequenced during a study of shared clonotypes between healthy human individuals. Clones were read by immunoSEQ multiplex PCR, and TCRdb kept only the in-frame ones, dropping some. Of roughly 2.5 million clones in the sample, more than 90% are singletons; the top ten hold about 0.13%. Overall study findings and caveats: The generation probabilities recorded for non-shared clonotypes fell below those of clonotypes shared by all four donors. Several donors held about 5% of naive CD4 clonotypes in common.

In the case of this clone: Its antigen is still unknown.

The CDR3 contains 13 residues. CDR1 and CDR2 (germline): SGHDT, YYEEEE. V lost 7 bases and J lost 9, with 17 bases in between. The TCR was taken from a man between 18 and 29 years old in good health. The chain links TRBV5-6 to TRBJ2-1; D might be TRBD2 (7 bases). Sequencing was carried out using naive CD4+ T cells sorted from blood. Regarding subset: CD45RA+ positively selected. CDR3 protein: CASRWGGEREQFF. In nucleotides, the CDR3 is TGTGCCAGCCGTTGGGGGGGCGAACGTGAGCAGTTCTTC.